A selection of T cell receptor beta chains follows, all from one sample in a study of blood T cell repertoires in COVID-19. Profiled with immunoSEQ multiplex PCR; TCRdb holds only in-frame clones, not every one. The data show 410,000 or so clones, 70% to 90% seen once. The sequencing sample was made of peripheral blood. The receptor source for this set is a woman aged 35 to 49 with COVID-19, enrolled during active disease. The CDR3 runs from the conserved cysteine through the conserved F or W. A D gene is named only where the DNA matches it firmly. The size field is filled for only some rows; it gives once, few, many or a size class.

TRBD1	TRBV6-5	NA	TRBJ2-2	TGTGCCACCCGACAGGGGGACACCGGGGAGCTGTTTTTT	CATRQGDTGELFF
NA	TRBV4-3	many	TRBJ2-4	TGCGCCAGCAGCCAAGATATTACAGGAAGCAAAAACATTCAGTACTTC	CASSQDITGSKNIQYF
TRBD2	TRBV11-2	NA	TRBJ2-3	TGTGCCAGCACCCTCTCCCGTGGGCTAGCGGGGGGTAGAAGTTATTTT	CASTLSRGLAGGRSYF
TRBD1	TRBV3-1/TRBV3-2	NA	TRBJ1-5	TGTGCCAGCAGCCAAGGACAGGGGAATCAGCCCCAGCATTTT	CASSQGQGNQPQHF
TRBD1	TRBV29-1	NA	TRBJ1-5	TGCAGCGAAGGGTGGAGAGAGGGGGCAGAATTGGCAAGGAGCAATCAGCCCCAGCATTTT	CSEGWREGAELARSNQPQHF
TRBD1	TRBV4-1	NA	TRBJ1-5	TGCGCCAGCAGCTCACAGGGGGCTGAACAGCCCCAGCATTTT	CASSSQGAEQPQHF
TRBD1	TRBV9	NA	TRBJ2-1	TGTGCCAGCAGCGTGACAGGGGCCTACAATGAGCAGTTCTTC	CASSVTGAYNEQFF
TRBD1	TRBV19	NA	TRBJ1-2	TGTGCCGGGGACAGATTGACTAACTATGGCTACACCTTC	CAGDRLTNYGYTF
NA	TRBV12-3/TRBV12-4	NA	TRBJ2-7	TGTGCCAGCAGTTTCGGGTCCCATAAGTACTTC	CASSFGSHKYF
NA	TRBV4-2	once	TRBJ2-1	TGTGCCAGCAGCCAAGAGGTAAGCGTCAATGAGCAGTTCTTC	CASSQEVSVNEQFF
NA	TRBV6-2/TRBV6-3	few	TRBJ2-7	TGTGCCAGCAGTCGTCCGAGCGCCGTGGGGGGCGAGCAGTACTTC	CASSRPSAVGGEQYF
NA	TRBV6-2/TRBV6-3	few	TRBJ1-3	TGTGCCAGCAGTTTTTCGGACACCATATATTTT	CASSFSDTIYF
NA	TRBV14	NA	TRBJ1-4	TGTGCCAGCAGCCAAGGTGCGCGGGCGGGGAATGAAAAACTGTTTTTT	CASSQGARAGNEKLFF
NA	TRBV5-4	NA	TRBJ1-2	TGTGCCAGCAGCTTGGAGCAGGCCACCTATGGCTACACCTTC	CASSLEQATYGYTF
TRBD2	TRBV5-1	NA	TRBJ2-1	TGCGCCAGCAGCTTGGTGGGACTAGGGACCTACAATGAGCAGTTCTTC	CASSLVGLGTYNEQFF
TRBD1	TRBV12-3/TRBV12-4	NA	TRBJ1-1	TGTGCCAGCAGGGCAGGGGGTCCCGAACCTTTCTTT	CASRAGGPEPFF
NA	TRBV5-4	NA	TRBJ1-6	TGTGCCAGCAGCTCCAGTAATTCACCCCTCCACTTT	CASSSSNSPLHF
NA	TRBV9	NA	TRBJ1-2	TGTGCCAGCAGCGCGGCAGGGTATGGCTACACCTTC	CASSAAGYGYTF
NA	TRBV11-2	NA	TRBJ1-3	TGTGCCAGCAGCCGGGTCGCAGGGACAACTGGAAACACCATATATTTT	CASSRVAGTTGNTIYF
NA	TRBV19	NA	TRBJ2-1	TGTGCCAGTAGTATAGCATATGAGCAGTTCTTC	CASSIAYEQFF
TRBD1	TRBV6-5	NA	TRBJ1-1	TGTGCCAGCAGTTATGACAGGGGCGGAGGGGCTTTCTTT	CASSYDRGGGAFF
NA	TRBV7-8	NA	TRBJ2-5	TGTGCCAGCAGCTTTGTGTCGCCCTTACGGGAGACCCAGTACTTC	CASSFVSPLRETQYF
NA	TRBV6-5	NA	TRBJ1-2	TGTGCCAGCAGTTACGACGGGGAATCGTCCTATGGCTACACCTTC	CASSYDGESSYGYTF
NA	TRBV7-2	NA	TRBJ1-1	TGTGCCAGCAGCTTAGCTTGGAACAGGGTGAACACTGAAGCTTTCTTT	CASSLAWNRVNTEAFF
NA	TRBV28	NA	TRBJ1-5	TGTGCCAGCTCGGAGGGGCGCAATCAGCCCCAGCATTTT	CASSEGRNQPQHF
TRBD1	TRBV24-1	NA	TRBJ1-1	TGTGCCACCAGTGATCCCCGGACAGGGGACACTGAAGCTTTCTTT	CATSDPRTGDTEAFF
NA	TRBV18	NA	TRBJ2-6	TGTGCCAGCTCACCACAGAGACAGACGTCTGGGGCCAACGTCCTGACTTTC	CASSPQRQTSGANVLTF
TRBD2	TRBV20-1	NA	TRBJ2-7	TGCAGTGCTAGTTTATTTACGGGGGGGACCGGCTACGAGCAGTACTTC	CSASLFTGGTGYEQYF
NA	TRBV13	NA	TRBJ2-7	TGTGCCAGCAGCTTTCGTTACGAGCAGTACTTC	CASSFRYEQYF
TRBD2	TRBV19	NA	TRBJ2-1	TGTGCCAGTAGTATTTCCTCGAGCGGGGCCCCCGAGCAGTTCTTC	CASSISSSGAPEQFF
TRBD1	TRBV2	NA	TRBJ2-2	TGTGCCAGCAGTCAAAGACAGGGTCCCGGGGAGCTGTTTTTT	CASSQRQGPGELFF
NA	TRBV18	NA	TRBJ2-1	TGTGCCAGCTCACCATGGGAGACCGGTGAGCAGTTCTTC	CASSPWETGEQFF
NA	TRBV25-1	NA	TRBJ2-7	TGTGCCAGCAGTCCTCACGGGGTGGTGGTCGGGGCCTACGAGCAGTACTTC	CASSPHGVVVGAYEQYF
NA	TRBV30	NA	TRBJ1-1	TGTGCCTGGGCTCGAGGCACTGAAGCTTTCTTT	CAWARGTEAFF
TRBD1	TRBV15	once	TRBJ1-2	TGTGCCACCAGCAGAGACCTCAGGGGGCACAACTATGGCTACACCTTC	CATSRDLRGHNYGYTF
NA	TRBV27	NA	TRBJ1-4	TGTGCCAGCAGTTTATCGTCCAGGGGAGAAGAAAAACTGTTTTTT	CASSLSSRGEEKLFF
TRBD2	TRBV7-8	NA	TRBJ2-1	TGTGCCAGCAGCTCGGGACTAGCGGGGCTTGTCGTCTACAATGAGCAGTTCTTC	CASSSGLAGLVVYNEQFF
NA	TRBV6-4	NA	TRBJ1-1	TGTGCCAGCAGTGACCAGGGGAACACTGAAGCTTTCTTT	CASSDQGNTEAFF
NA	TRBV28	NA	TRBJ1-1	TGTGCCAGCAGTCAGGGTCGGGACACTGAAGCTTTCTTT	CASSQGRDTEAFF
TRBD2	TRBV10-3	NA	TRBJ2-1	TGTGCCATCAGTGATTCCGGGACTAGCGGGAGGGTAGGCTACAATGAGCAGTTCTTC	CAISDSGTSGRVGYNEQFF
NA	TRBV28	many	TRBJ1-5	TGTGCCAGCGCCTTGCGGGGTCTCCAGCATTTT	CASALRGLQHF
TRBD1	TRBV6-6	NA	TRBJ2-7	TGTGCCAGCAGTTTATCCCGGGACAGTTTAACCTACGAGCAGTACTTC	CASSLSRDSLTYEQYF
NA	TRBV7-9	NA	TRBJ2-1	TGTGCCAGCAGCTTAGTCCTGGGGACTTACAATGAGCAGTTCTTC	CASSLVLGTYNEQFF